A selection of T cell receptor beta chains follows, all from one sample in a study of T cell changes during pregnancy in multiple sclerosis. Sequenced by immunoSEQ multiplex PCR; TCRdb stores in-frame clones only, minus some. The sample holds just under 60,000 clones, around 92% seen once. The sample here was peripheral blood, taken in the first trimester of pregnancy. These receptor sequences come from a female donor with multiple sclerosis, enrolled in a pregnancy study. CDR3s include the opening cysteine and the closing phenylalanine or tryptophan. A D gene is named only where the DNA matches it firmly. Expanded clones are given a class, and other clones once, few, many or no size at all.

j_call v_call d_call clone_size cdr3_aa cdr3_nt
TRBJ1-5 TRBV12-5 . . CASGLEWGGQPQHF TGTGCTAGTGGTTTGGAATGGGGGGGCCAGCCCCAGCATTTT
TRBJ1-1 TRBV27 . . CASSFQGQPLEAFF TGTGCCAGCAGTTTCCAGGGGCAGCCGCTGGAAGCTTTCTTT
TRBJ2-7 TRBV2 . . CASSEFGGDRYEQYF TGTGCCAGCAGTGAATTTGGCGGGGACCGCTACGAGCAGTACTTC
TRBJ2-1 TRBV12-5 TRBD1 . CASGPGTDNEQFF TGTGCTAGTGGTCCAGGGACAGACAATGAGCAGTTCTTC
TRBJ1-3 TRBV19 . . CASSILRGGGSGNTIYF TGTGCCAGTAGTATCCTCCGGGGTGGAGGCTCTGGAAACACCATATATTTT
TRBJ1-5 TRBV19 TRBD1 . CASSITGGGQPQHF TGTGCCAGTAGTATCACAGGGGGTGGTCAGCCCCAGCATTTT
TRBJ2-2 TRBV19 TRBD2 . CASSVELAGGTGELFF TGTGCCAGTAGTGTGGAGCTAGCGGGGGGCACCGGGGAGCTGTTTTTT
TRBJ1-1 TRBV5-4 TRBD1 . CASSWGQGPNTEAFF TGTGCCAGCAGCTGGGGACAGGGCCCGAACACTGAAGCTTTCTTT
TRBJ1-5 TRBV4-3 TRBD1 . CASSPGTGVGQPQHF TGCGCCAGCAGCCCCGGGACAGGGGTAGGTCAGCCCCAGCATTTT
TRBJ2-7 TRBV5-6 TRBD2 . CASSPTGLGKWNEQYF TGTGCCAGCAGCCCTACGGGACTAGGAAAATGGAACGAGCAGTACTTC
TRBJ1-2 TRBV7-2 TRBD1 . CASSLARTGLVYGYTF TGTGCCAGCAGCTTAGCCCGGACAGGGCTGGTCTATGGCTACACCTTC
TRBJ2-2 TRBV5-4 TRBD2 . CASSLLAGANTGELFF TGTGCCAGCAGCTTGCTGGCGGGGGCGAACACCGGGGAGCTGTTTTTT
TRBJ2-3 TRBV6-4 TRBD2 medium-sized CASSEGLATDTQYF TGTGCCAGCAGTGAGGGACTAGCCACAGATACGCAGTATTTT
TRBJ1-5 TRBV10-1 TRBD1 . CASPSTGTGDKPQHF TGCGCCAGCCCTAGTACCGGGACAGGGGACAAGCCCCAGCATTTT
TRBJ2-7 TRBV7-7 TRBD1 . CASSLGTGGGYEQYF TGTGCTAGCAGCTTAGGGACAGGGGGCGGGTACGAGCAGTACTTC
TRBJ2-7 TRBV7-9 . . CAIPGEDYEQYF TGTGCCATCCCCGGTGAGGATTACGAGCAGTACTTC
TRBJ1-1 TRBV7-8 TRBD1 . CASSRTGGGNTEAFF TGTGCCAGCAGCCGCACAGGGGGTGGGAACACTGAAGCTTTCTTT
TRBJ2-5 TRBV7-2 . . CASSLVSSGQETQYF TGTGCCAGCAGCTTAGTTAGCTCCGGACAAGAGACCCAGTACTTC
TRBJ2-7 TRBV14 . . CASSQSRGQIYEQYF TGTGCCAGCAGCCAATCGCGGGGACAGATCTACGAGCAGTACTTC
TRBJ1-2 TRBV5-8 TRBD1 . CASSLVRDRDHYGYTF TGTGCCAGCAGTCTCGTGAGGGACAGGGATCACTATGGCTACACCTTC
TRBJ2-5 TRBV6-6 TRBD2 . CASSSSGGDRSQYF TGTGCCAGCAGTTCTAGCGGGGGGGATAGGTCCCAGTACTTC
TRBJ2-5 TRBV4-3 TRBD2 . CASSRGGAPLQETQYF TGCGCCAGCAGTCGGGGGGGGGCTCCCCTACAAGAGACCCAGTACTTC
TRBJ2-7 TRBV7-3 . few CASSSFRTGFYEQYF TGTGCCAGCAGCTCCTTCCGAACAGGTTTCTACGAGCAGTACTTC
TRBJ1-5 TRBV9 TRBD1 . CASSAGQGVGQPQHF TGTGCCAGCAGCGCGGGACAGGGTGTTGGGCAGCCCCAGCATTTT
TRBJ1-2 TRBV29-1 . . CSAQQRFYGYTF TGCAGCGCTCAACAGAGATTCTATGGCTACACCTTC
TRBJ1-2 TRBV4-2 . once CASSQDRDYGYTF TGTGCCAGCAGCCAAGACAGGGACTATGGCTACACCTTC
TRBJ2-7 TRBV7-9 TRBD2 . CASSGLAALYEQYF TGTGCCAGCAGCGGACTAGCGGCCCTCTACGAGCAGTACTTC
TRBJ1-1 TRBV4-3 . . CASSRGVNTEAFF TGCGCCAGCAGCCGGGGGGTGAACACTGAAGCTTTCTTT
TRBJ2-3 TRBV15 TRBD2 . CATSRGLATGTDTQYF TGTGCCACCAGCAGGGGACTAGCGACAGGCACAGATACGCAGTATTTT
TRBJ2-5 TRBV10-3 . . CAISVMRDQETQYF TGTGCCATCAGTGTGATGAGGGACCAAGAGACCCAGTACTTC
TRBJ1-1 TRBV5-4 TRBD1 . CASSLRGQAEAFF TGTGCCAGCAGCTTAAGGGGACAGGCTGAAGCTTTCTTT
TRBJ1-6 TRBV11-2 . . CASSRTDSNSPLHF TGTGCCAGCAGCCGAACGGACAGTAATTCACCCCTCCACTTT
TRBJ2-1 TRBV12-5 . . CASGLVQEQFF TGTGCTAGTGGTTTGGTGCAGGAGCAGTTCTTC
TRBJ1-1 TRBV15 . . CATSSGPSNTEAFF TGTGCCACCAGCAGTGGCCCCTCCAACACTGAAGCTTTCTTT
TRBJ2-1 TRBV10-3 TRBD2 . CAIALAGSYNEQFF TGTGCCATCGCACTAGCGGGGTCCTACAATGAGCAGTTCTTC
TRBJ2-1 TRBV9 TRBD1 . CASSDPGAGGNEQFF TGTGCCAGCAGCGACCCCGGGGCAGGGGGTAATGAGCAGTTCTTC
TRBJ1-2 TRBV4-2 . few CASSQAVYGYTF TGTGCCAGCAGCCAAGCCGTCTATGGCTACACCTTC
TRBJ1-2 TRBV4-3 . . CASSQDPGVNYGYTF TGCGCCAGCAGCCAAGATCCCGGGGTTAACTATGGCTACACCTTC
TRBJ1-1 TRBV30 . . CAWSVGAAFF TGTGCCTGGAGTGTAGGGGCAGCTTTCTTT
TRBJ1-2 TRBV5-1 . . CASSLERGYDGYTF TGCGCCAGCAGCTTGGAGCGGGGTTACGATGGCTACACCTTC
TRBJ2-5 TRBV4-3 . . CASSQDPGGATGETQYF TGCGCCAGCAGCCAAGATCCGGGGGGCGCAACCGGGGAGACCCAGTACTTC
TRBJ2-1 TRBV4-2 TRBD2 . CASSQDPARGVYNEQFF TGTGCCAGCAGCCAAGATCCCGCGCGGGGGGTCTACAATGAGCAGTTCTTC
TRBJ1-2 TRBV7-9 . . CASSPEIQGSGYTF TGTGCCAGCAGCCCCGAGATACAGGGTTCTGGCTACACCTTC
TRBJ2-7 TRBV29-1 . . CSVTGQGGGEQYF TGCAGCGTCACGGGGCAGGGAGGGGGCGAGCAGTACTTC
TRBJ1-1 TRBV18 . . CASSSIAEAFF TGTGCCAGCTCGAGTATCGCTGAAGCTTTCTTT
TRBJ2-6 TRBV18 . . CASSRDSGANVLTF TGTGCCAGCTCCAGGGATTCGGGGGCCAACGTCCTGACTTTC
TRBJ1-5 TRBV27 TRBD1 once CASSSGTVKSYSNQPQHF TGTGCCAGCAGTTCGGGGACAGTTAAGAGTTATAGCAATCAGCCCCAGCATTTT
TRBJ1-1 TRBV7-2 . . CASSARTGLGTEAFF TGTGCCAGCAGCGCCCGAACAGGGTTGGGCACTGAAGCTTTCTTT
TRBJ2-5 TRBV30 . . CAWSVLWGVQETQYF TGTGCCTGGAGTGTACTTTGGGGGGTACAAGAGACCCAGTACTTC
TRBJ2-5 TRBV9 TRBD2 . CASSVAASGGVTQYF TGTGCCAGCAGCGTAGCTGCGAGCGGGGGGGTGACCCAGTACTTC
TRBJ2-5 TRBV4-2 TRBD2 . CASSPATSGEETQYF TGTGCCAGCAGCCCGGCCACTAGCGGGGAAGAGACCCAGTACTTC
TRBJ2-5 TRBV14 . . CASSPGLPGETQYF TGTGCCAGCAGCCCGGGACTCCCGGGAGAGACCCAGTACTTC
TRBJ2-5 TRBV5-6 TRBD2 . CASRRVERGGPETQYF TGTGCCAGCAGGAGGGTGGAGCGGGGGGGCCCAGAGACCCAGTACTTC
TRBJ1-6 TRBV7-3 TRBD1 . CASSSEGQGNSPLHF TGTGCCAGCAGCTCAGAGGGACAGGGCAATTCACCCCTCCACTTT
TRBJ2-3 TRBV29-1 . . CSAQVQITDTQYF TGCAGCGCCCAGGTGCAGATAACAGATACGCAGTATTTT
TRBJ2-7 TRBV6-4 . . CASSPARLATYEQYF TGTGCCAGCAGCCCCGCCAGGCTAGCAACCTACGAGCAGTACTTC
TRBJ1-1 TRBV7-9 . once CASSLVPQPTVSEAFF TGTGCCAGCAGCTTAGTGCCCCAACCGACAGTGAGTGAAGCTTTCTTT
TRBJ1-1 TRBV10-3 . . CAISVNGIDEAFF TGTGCCATCAGTGTCAACGGGATAGATGAAGCTTTCTTT
TRBJ2-3 TRBV4-1 TRBD2 once CASSLFSTRTSGATDTQYF TGCGCCAGCAGCCTCTTCTCGACTCGGACTAGCGGGGCCACAGATACGCAGTATTTT